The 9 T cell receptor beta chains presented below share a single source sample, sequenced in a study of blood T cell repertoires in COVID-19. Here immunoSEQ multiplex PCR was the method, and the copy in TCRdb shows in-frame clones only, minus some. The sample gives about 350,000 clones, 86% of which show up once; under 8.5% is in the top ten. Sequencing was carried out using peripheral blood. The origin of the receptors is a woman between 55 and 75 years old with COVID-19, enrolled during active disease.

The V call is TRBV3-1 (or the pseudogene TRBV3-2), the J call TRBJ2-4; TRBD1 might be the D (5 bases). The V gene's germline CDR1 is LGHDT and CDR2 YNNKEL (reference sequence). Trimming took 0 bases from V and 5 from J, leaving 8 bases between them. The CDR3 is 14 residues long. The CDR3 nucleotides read TGTGCCAGCAGCCAAGAAAACAGGCAAAACATTCAGTACTTC. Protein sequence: CASSQENRQNIQYF.

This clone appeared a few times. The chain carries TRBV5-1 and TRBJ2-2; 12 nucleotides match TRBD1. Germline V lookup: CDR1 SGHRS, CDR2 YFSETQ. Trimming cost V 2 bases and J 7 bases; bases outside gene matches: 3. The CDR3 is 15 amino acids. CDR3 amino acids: CASSFGTGGLGELFF. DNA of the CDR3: TGCGCCAGCAGCTTTGGGACAGGGGGCCTCGGGGAGCTGTTTTTT.

For the CDR3, the DNA is TGTGCCAGCTCAGAGACAGGGCTGGATGAAAAACTGTTTTTT. Its protein product is CASSETGLDEKLFF. The chain has TRBV18 and TRBJ1-4; 7 bases align to TRBD1. The germline CDR1 and CDR2 sequences are KGHSH and LQKENI. V dropped 5 bases and J dropped 6; count of bases not matched to a gene: 6. The CDR3 length is 14 residues. Filled out from reference TRBV18 and TRBJ1-4, the complete variable domain reads NAGVMQNPRHLVRRRGQEARLRCSPMKGHSHVYWYRQLPEEGLKFMVYLQKENIIDESGMPKERFSAEFPKEGPSILRIQQVVRGDSAAYFCASSETGLDEKLFFGSGTQLSVL.

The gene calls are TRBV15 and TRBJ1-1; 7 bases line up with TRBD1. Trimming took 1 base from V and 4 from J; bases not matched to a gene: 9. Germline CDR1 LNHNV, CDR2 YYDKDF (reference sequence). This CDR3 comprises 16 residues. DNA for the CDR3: TGTGCCACCAGCAGAGGAAACAGGGGCGGGGTCACTGAAGCTTTCTTT. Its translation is CATSRGNRGGVTEAFF.

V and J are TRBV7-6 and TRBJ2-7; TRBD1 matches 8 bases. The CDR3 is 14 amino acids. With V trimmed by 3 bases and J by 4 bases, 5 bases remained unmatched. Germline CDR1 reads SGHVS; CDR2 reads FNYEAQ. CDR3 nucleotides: TGTGCCAGCAGCTTCTCCGGGACAGGATACGAGCAGTACTTC. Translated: CASSFSGTGYEQYF. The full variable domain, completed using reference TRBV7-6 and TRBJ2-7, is GAGVSQSPRYKVTKRGQDVALRCDPISGHVSLYWYRQALGQGPEFLTYFNYEAQQDKSGLPNDRFSAERPEGSISTLTIQRTEQRDSAMYRCASSFSGTGYEQYFGPGTRLTVT.

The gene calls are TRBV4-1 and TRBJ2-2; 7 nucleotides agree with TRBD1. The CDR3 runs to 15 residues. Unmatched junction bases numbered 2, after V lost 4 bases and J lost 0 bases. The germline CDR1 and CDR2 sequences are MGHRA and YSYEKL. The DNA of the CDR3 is TGCGCCAGCAGCCCGACAGGGACGAACACCGGGGAGCTGTTTTTT. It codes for CASSPTGTNTGELFF.

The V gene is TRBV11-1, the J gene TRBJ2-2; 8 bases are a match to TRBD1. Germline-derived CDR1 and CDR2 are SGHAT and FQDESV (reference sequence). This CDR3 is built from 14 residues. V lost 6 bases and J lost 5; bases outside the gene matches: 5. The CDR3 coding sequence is TGTGCCAGCAGAACGCAGGGGGCGACCGGGGAGCTGTTTTTT. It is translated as CASRTQGATGELFF.

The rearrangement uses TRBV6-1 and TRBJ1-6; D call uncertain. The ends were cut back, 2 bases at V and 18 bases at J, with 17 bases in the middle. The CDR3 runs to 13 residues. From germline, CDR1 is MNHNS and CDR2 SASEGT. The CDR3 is CASSEISGNLPHF. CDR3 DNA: TGTGCCAGCAGTGAAATTTCGGGAAACCTTCCCCACTTT.

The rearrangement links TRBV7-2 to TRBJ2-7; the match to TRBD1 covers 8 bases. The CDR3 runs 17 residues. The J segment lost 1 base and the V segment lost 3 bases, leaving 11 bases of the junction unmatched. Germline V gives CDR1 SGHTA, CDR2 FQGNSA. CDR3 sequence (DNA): TGTGCCAGCAGCTTGCGACAGGGGTATGTAGAGTCCTACGAGCAGTACTTC. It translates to CASSLRQGYVESYEQYF. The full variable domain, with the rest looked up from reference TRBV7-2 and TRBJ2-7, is GAGVSQSPSNKVTEKGKDVELRCDPISGHTALYWYRQSLGQGLEFLIYFQGNSAPDKSGLPSDRFSAERTGGSVSTLTIQRTQQEDSAVYLCASSLRQGYVESYEQYFGPGTRLTVT.